What follows are 28 T cell receptor beta chains derived from one specimen sequenced in a study of T cell responses to AZD1222 COVID-19 vaccine. Sequenced by immunoSEQ multiplex PCR; TCRdb stores in-frame clones only, minus some. The data hold around 130,000 clones, with 70% to 90% observed a single time. Specimen: peripheral blood, collected 28 days after the second AZD1222 dose. These receptors were taken from an adult who received the AZD1222 COVID-19 vaccine.

The V call is TRBV28, the J call TRBJ1-5; TRBD1 is a possible D gene (5 bases). The germline V gene has CDR1 MDHEN and CDR2 SYDVKM. There are 15 residues in the CDR3. The V and J ends lost 2 bases and 0 bases respectively, with 8 bases between them. DNA of the CDR3: TGTGCCAGCAGTTTACCAGGGATTAGCAATCAGCCCCAGCATTTT. It translates to CASSLPGISNQPQHF. Variable domain in full (rest from reference TRBV28 and TRBJ1-5): DVKVTQSSRYLVKRTGEKVFLECVQDMDHENMFWYRQDPGLGLRLIYFSYDVKMKEKGDIPEGYSVSREKKERFSLILESASTNQTSMYLCASSLPGISNQPQHFGDGTRLSIL.

The rearrangement links TRBV13 to TRBJ2-2; no clear D gene. Germline V gene lookup returns CDR1 PRHDT and CDR2 FYEKMQ (reference sequence). Trimming cost V 3 bases and J 2 bases, with 7 bases left between them. The CDR3 sequence is 14 residues long. CDR3 loop: CASSFLGNTGELFF. The CDR3 nucleotides are TGTGCCAGCAGCTTTTTGGGCAACACCGGGGAGCTGTTTTTT. Filled out from reference TRBV13 and TRBJ2-2, the complete variable domain reads AAGVIQSPRHLIKEKRETATLKCYPIPRHDTVYWYQQGPGQDPQFLISFYEKMQSDKGSIPDRFSAQQFSDYHSELNMSSLELGDSALYFCASSFLGNTGELFFGEGSRLTVL.

The CDR3 loop reads CASSPSGLANYGYTF. CDR3 in DNA: TGCGCCAGCAGCCCCTCAGGATTAGCTAACTATGGCTACACCTTC. V is TRBV4-1 and J is TRBJ1-2; D remains unclear. Germline CDR1 MGHRA, CDR2 YSYEKL. Between the trimmed V and J ends, which lost 4 bases and 0 bases, there was a span of 12 bases. The CDR3 runs to 15 residues.

The chain recombines TRBV6-2 or TRBV6-3 with TRBJ1-1; no firm D call. This CDR3 region has 12 residues. The germline CDR1 and CDR2 sequences are MNHEY and SVGEGT. V was trimmed by 0 bases and J by 1 base, leaving 0 bases between them. DNA for the CDR3: TGTGCCAGCAGTTACTCGAACACTGAAGCTTTCTTT. It is translated as CASSYSNTEAFF.

The rearrangement joins TRBV6-5 to TRBJ2-3, with TRBD1 as a possible D gene (5 bases). CDR3 length: 14 residues. V dropped 4 bases and J dropped 2 bases, with 10 bases sitting between them. Looked up from germline, CDR1 is MNHEY and CDR2 is SVGAGI. CDR3 DNA sequence: TGTGCCAGCAGTTTCCAGGGTATCACAGATACGCAGTATTTT. Protein product: CASSFQGITDTQYF.

The chain uses TRBV16 and TRBJ1-2; the match to TRBD1 covers 10 bases. With 4 bases clipped from V and 8 bases from J, the junction kept 7 bases outside the gene matches. Germline assignment: CDR1 KGHSY and CDR2 FQNENV. The CDR3 is 14 amino acids. The CDR3 DNA follows: TGTGCCAGCAGCCTGACAGGGGGCCGGTTAGGCTACACCTTC. This sequence encodes CASSLTGGRLGYTF.

The chain recombines TRBV5-4 with TRBJ1-2; 9 positions agree with TRBD1. CDR1 and CDR2 from the germline V gene are SGHNT and YYREEE (reference sequence). Germline trimming cut 0 bases from V and 8 bases from J; bases unmatched to any gene: 8. This CDR3 is 15 amino acids long. CDR3 sequence reads: CASSLGGQGVRGYTF. CDR3 sequence (DNA): TGTGCCAGCAGCTTGGGGGGACAGGGCGTAAGAGGCTACACCTTC.

This chain joins TRBV28 and TRBJ1-6, with 9 bases aligning to TRBD1. Germline CDR1 MDHEN, CDR2 SYDVKM. The CDR3 spans 16 residues. Trimming cost V 3 bases and J 6 bases; bases outside gene matches: 6. CDR3 region: CASSFLRQGGNSPLHF. DNA of the CDR3: TGTGCCAGCAGTTTTTTGCGACAGGGGGGTAATTCACCCCTCCACTTT.

The genes are TRBV28 and TRBJ1-1, with TRBD1 matching 8 bases. Germline V gene sequence: CDR1 MDHEN, CDR2 SYDVKM. This CDR3 is 14 amino acids long. V lost 5 bases, J lost 1 base, and 3 bases stayed unmatched. This chain's CDR3 is CASSPGGANTEAFF. The DNA for the CDR3 is TGTGCCAGCAGTCCAGGGGGCGCGAACACTGAAGCTTTCTTT.

This sequence joins TRBV7-9 and TRBJ2-3; the match to TRBD2 covers 14 bases. Germline values: CDR1 SEHNR, CDR2 FQNEAQ (reference sequence). Losses at the gene ends were 2 bases for V and 3 bases for J; bases not matched to a gene: 4. CDR3 size: 17 residues. As DNA, the CDR3 is TGTGCCAGCAGCTTATGGGGACTAGCGGGGGCAACAGATACGCAGTATTTT. It encodes CASSLWGLAGATDTQYF.

The rearrangement uses TRBV13 and TRBJ2-3, with 9 bases matching TRBD2. The CDR3 length is 16 residues. The V segment lost 0 bases and the J segment 1 base; nucleotides outside the gene matches: 2. CDR1 and CDR2 from the germline V gene are PRHDT and FYEKMQ (reference sequence). The CDR3 loop reads CASSLGRTSGTDTQYF. The CDR3 nucleotides read TGTGCCAGCAGCTTAGGCCGGACTAGCGGCACAGATACGCAGTATTTT.

V is TRBV10-1 and J is TRBJ2-1; maybe TRBD2 (6 bases). The CDR3 spans 14 residues. V lost 4 bases and J lost 12, with 19 bases in between. Germline lookup yields CDR1 WNHNN and CDR2 SYGVQD (reference sequence). CDR3 sequence (DNA): TGCGCCAGCAGTGCGGGCGGGGCCCCAGGTGTGCAGTTCTTC. It is translated as CASSAGGAPGVQFF.

V and J are TRBV7-2 and TRBJ2-7, with TRBD2 identical over 8 bases. Germline CDR1 SGHTA, CDR2 FQGNSA. The CDR3 has 12 residues. V trimming: 8 bases; J trimming: 10 bases; junction bases outside the gene matches: 10. CDR3 nucleotide sequence: TGTGCCAGCGCCCCCGGGGGGGGCGATCAGTACTTC. It is translated as CASAPGGGDQYF.

The gene calls are TRBV21-1 and TRBJ1-3; TRBD1, the table's D call, lacks a check against the DNA. TRBV21-1 is a documented pseudogene. The CDR3 is made up of 14 amino acids. CDR3 in amino acids: CASSRTGQRNTIYF. The CDR3 bases are TGTGCCAGCAGCAGGACGGGACAGAGAAACACCATATATTTT.

This chain connects TRBV4-2 to TRBJ1-6; no firm D call. The germline V and J ends were trimmed by 3 bases and 0 bases, with 6 bases remaining between them. CDR1 is LGHNA and CDR2 is YNFKEQ in the germline V gene. This CDR3 comprises 15 residues. CDR3 sequence (DNA): TGTGCCAGCAGCCAGAGAAGCTCCTATAATTCACCCCTCCACTTT. It yields the protein CASSQRSSYNSPLHF.

The chain joins TRBV28 to TRBJ1-2, with D unclear. The length of the CDR3 is 10 residues. Trimming shortened V by 5 bases and J by 8 bases, and 6 bases separated the two germline ends. CDR1 MDHEN and CDR2 SYDVKM come from the germline V gene. CDR3 sequence reads: CASSHNGYTF. CDR3 DNA sequence: TGTGCCAGCAGTCATAACGGCTACACCTTC.

This chain joins TRBV19 and TRBJ1-5; 8 bases fit TRBD1. The germline V gene has CDR1 LNHDA and CDR2 SQIVND (reference sequence). This CDR3 has 17 amino acids. J lost 4 bases, V lost 0 bases, and 8 bases had no gene match. For the CDR3, the DNA is TGTGCCAGTAGTATAGATCCACGGACAGGGTTTAATCAGCCCCAGCATTTT. Translating gives CASSIDPRTGFNQPQHF.

The V and J genes are TRBV5-4 and TRBJ2-1, with 7 bases aligning to TRBD2. Germline-derived CDR1 and CDR2 are SGHNT and YYREEE (reference sequence). This CDR3 spans 14 amino acids. J gave up 2 bases and V 4 bases, and 3 bases lay outside the gene matches. This CDR3 is CASSDGGTYNEQFF. For the CDR3, the DNA is TGTGCCAGCAGCGACGGGGGGACCTACAATGAGCAGTTCTTC. The full variable domain, rest sourced from reference TRBV5-4 and TRBJ2-1, is ETGVTQSPTHLIKTRGQQVTLRCSSQSGHNTVSWYQQALGQGPQFIFQYYREEENGRGNFPPRFSGLQFPNYSSELNVNALELDDSALYLCASSDGGTYNEQFFGPGTRLTVL.

This chain joins TRBV4-1 and TRBJ1-4; D not certain. Germline CDR1 is MGHRA and CDR2 is YSYEKL. V lost 1 base and J 0 bases, leaving 3 bases between the germline ends. There are 14 residues in the CDR3. The CDR3 here is CASSQAATNEKLFF. The CDR3 DNA reads as TGCGCCAGCAGCCAAGCTGCAACTAATGAAAAACTGTTTTTT.

The chain recombines TRBV7-9 with TRBJ2-4; TRBD2 might be the D (5 bases). With 5 bases removed from V and 0 bases from J, the gap between germline ends came to 11 bases. The CDR3 runs to 15 residues. Germline CDR1 and CDR2: SEHNR and FQNEAQ (reference sequence). CDR3 in DNA: TGTGCCAGCAGCAGCGGACCGTTAGCCAAAAACATTCAGTACTTC. Translation: CASSSGPLAKNIQYF.

This rearrangement joins TRBV6-5 to TRBJ2-3, with a tentative D call TRBD2 (5 bases). There are 15 residues in the CDR3. CDR1 and CDR2 from the germline V gene are MNHEY and SVGAGI. V was pared by 0 bases and J by 4 bases, with 11 bases between. DNA of the CDR3: TGTGCCAGCAGTTACTCGCCTAGCAGCGCAGATACGCAGTATTTT. This codes for CASSYSPSSADTQYF.

The table lists this clone with many counts. The chain links TRBV2 to TRBJ2-3; D may correspond to TRBD1 or TRBD2 (5 bases each). Germline loops: CDR1 SNHLY, CDR2 FYNNEI. The CDR3 has 15 amino acids. Trimming stripped 7 bases from V and 0 bases from J, with 14 bases between. CDR3 loop: CASMRGNPSTDTQYF. The CDR3 nucleotides are TGTGCCAGCATGAGGGGTAACCCTAGCACAGATACGCAGTATTTT.

V gene TRBV27 combines with J gene TRBJ1-6; a weak D match, TRBD1 (5 bases). Germline V gives CDR1 MNHEY, CDR2 SMNVEV (reference sequence). Trimming shortened V by 5 bases and J by 7 bases, and 15 bases separated the two germline ends. The CDR3 extends over 15 amino acids. The CDR3 DNA is TGTGCCAGCAGTGGGTCCGGGGACGCCAATTCACCCCTCCACTTT. Its protein product is CASSGSGDANSPLHF.

The chain has TRBV7-2 and TRBJ1-6, with TRBD1 matching 8 bases. V trimming: 0 bases; J trimming: 9 bases; junction bases outside the gene matches: 1. CDR1 is SGHTA, CDR2 FQGNSA, per germline. The CDR3 runs to 14 residues. CDR3 residues: CASSLADRGSPLHF. The CDR3 DNA is TGTGCCAGCAGCTTAGCTGACAGGGGTTCACCCCTCCACTTT.

This sequence joins TRBV2 and TRBJ1-1; D remains unclear. The V and J ends lost 5 bases and 1 base respectively, with 8 bases between them. The CDR3 has 13 residues. Germline V gene sequence: CDR1 SNHLY, CDR2 FYNNEI. The CDR3 DNA follows: TGTGCCAGCAGTCTAACAGCGAACACTGAAGCTTTCTTT. The encoded protein is CASSLTANTEAFF. The variable domain in full, completed from reference TRBV2 and TRBJ1-1, reads EPEVTQTPSHQVTQMGQEVILRCVPISNHLYFYWYRQILGQKVEFLVSFYNNEISEKSEIFDDQFSVERPDGSNFTLKIRSTKLEDSAMYFCASSLTANTEAFFGQGTRLTVV.

This clone was found a few times. This chain connects TRBV5-1 to TRBJ2-5; maybe TRBD2 (6 bases). The length of the CDR3 is 13 residues. V gave up 4 bases and J gave up 4 bases, with 11 bases separating them. The germline V gene has CDR1 SGHRS and CDR2 YFSETQ. CDR3 sequence reads: CASSTGVRETQYF. DNA for the CDR3: TGCGCCAGCAGCACGGGAGTTCGAGAGACCCAGTACTTC.

In regard to this clone: Other DNA sequences from this sample encode an identical CDR3 as well. The rearrangement joins TRBV6-5 to TRBJ1-5; D unclear. CDR1 is MNHEY, CDR2 SVGAGI, per germline. V was trimmed by 6 bases and J by 2 bases, leaving 8 bases between them. The CDR3 spans 13 residues. CDR3 nucleotide sequence: TGTGCCAGCAGGGATCGGGGCAATCAGCCCCAGCATTTT. Translating it yields CASRDRGNQPQHF.

The rearrangement uses TRBV10-3 and TRBJ2-7, with D possibly matching TRBD1 (6 bases). V dropped 7 bases and J dropped 0 bases, with 10 bases sitting between them. The CDR3 is 13 residues long. The germline gives CDR1 ENHRY, CDR2 SYGVKD. CDR3 sequence (DNA): TGTGCCATCAACCCGGACAGCTCCTACGAGCAGTACTTC. This translates into CAINPDSSYEQYF.